The 16 T cell receptor beta chains presented below share a single source sample, sequenced in a study of graft-versus-host responses after intestinal transplantation. These receptors have no known antigen. TCRdb's table, derived via immunoSEQ multiplex PCR, lists solely in-frame clones and lacks some. The data hold about 85,000 clones, with about four fifths observed a single time. The sequenced sample was unstimulated CD4+ T cells sorted from spleen or lymph node cells, obtained before intestinal transplant. Receptor source: a human donor who received an intestinal transplant.

The chain employs TRBV5-6 and TRBJ2-5; 11 bases fit TRBD1. Germline V CDR1 and CDR2: SGHDT, YYEEEE. With V trimmed by 4 bases and J by 3 bases, 2 bases remained unmatched. CDR3 length: 14 residues. CDR3 sequence reads: CASSRGQGEETQYF. DNA of the CDR3: TGTGCCAGCAGCCGGGGACAGGGGGAAGAGACCCAGTACTTC.

The chain combines TRBV10-2 with TRBJ1-2; TRBD1 agrees at 7 bases. Germline V lookup: CDR1 WSHSY, CDR2 SAAADI. The CDR3 totals 12 residues. Losses at the gene ends were 4 bases for V and 4 bases for J; bases not matched to a gene: 0. The CDR3: CASSGDSYGYTF. CDR3 bases: TGCGCCAGCAGTGGGGACAGCTATGGCTACACCTTC.

This sequence joins TRBV7-8 and TRBJ1-2; 9 bases are a match to TRBD1. This CDR3 has 13 amino acids. Germline-derived CDR1 and CDR2 are SGHVS and FQNEAQ. Germline trimming cut 5 bases from V and 5 bases from J; bases unmatched to any gene: 3. CDR3 in DNA: TGTGCCAGCAGCCAGGGACAGGGATATGGCTACACCTTC. Translated: CASSQGQGYGYTF.

The chain carries TRBV2 and TRBJ1-1, with D unclear. The CDR3 runs to 15 residues. Per germline, CDR1 SNHLY and CDR2 FYNNEI. The ends were cut back, 2 bases at V and 1 base at J, with 11 bases in the middle. The CDR3 here is CASSEFLRSNTEAFF. CDR3 sequence (DNA): TGTGCCAGCAGTGAATTTCTCAGGTCGAACACTGAAGCTTTCTTT.

This chain joins TRBV28 and TRBJ2-1, with 15 bases identical to TRBD2. Germline CDR1 and CDR2: MDHEN and SYDVKM. This CDR3 has 16 residues. V was clipped by 6 bases and J by 11 bases; unmatched bases: 11. The CDR3, as DNA: TGTGCCAGCAGCCCAAGGTCGGGACTAGCGGGGGGCCAGCAGTTCTTC. Residues: CASSPRSGLAGGQQFF. The full variable domain, rest sourced from reference TRBV28 and TRBJ2-1, is DVKVTQSSRYLVKRTGEKVFLECVQDMDHENMFWYRQDPGLGLRLIYFSYDVKMKEKGDIPEGYSVSREKKERFSLILESASTNQTSMYLCASSPRSGLAGGQQFFGPGTRLTVL.

The chain uses TRBV5-1 and TRBJ2-2; TRBD1 is a possible D gene (7 bases). Germline V CDR1 and CDR2: SGHRS, YFSETQ. Trimming removed 5 bases at V and 4 bases at J, with 12 bases between. The CDR3 covers 14 residues. CDR3 sequence: CASRIQGGTGELFF. CDR3 nucleotide sequence: TGCGCCAGCAGGATCCAGGGGGGCACCGGGGAGCTGTTTTTT.

V usage is TRBV5-4 and J usage is TRBJ2-1; TRBD2 matches 10 bases. CDR3 length: 17 residues. CDR1 and CDR2 (germline): SGHNT, YYREEE (reference sequence). After removal of 0 bases from V and 0 bases from J, the junction contained 3 bases not matched to a gene. This chain's CDR3 is CASSLVSGRSSYNEQFF. The CDR3 coding sequence is TGTGCCAGCAGCTTGGTTAGCGGGAGGAGCTCCTACAATGAGCAGTTCTTC.

The V and J genes are TRBV19 and TRBJ1-2; D possibly corresponds to TRBD1 (5 bases). This CDR3 comprises 11 residues. Trimming shortened V by 6 bases and J by 7 bases, and 9 bases separated the two germline ends. The germline gives CDR1 LNHDA, CDR2 SQIVND (reference sequence). The CDR3 DNA is TGTGCCAGTAGCTCAGGGTTTGGCTACACCTTC. This encodes CASSSGFGYTF.

V gene TRBV28 combines with J gene TRBJ2-7, with 12 bases matching TRBD1. This CDR3 has 16 amino acids. CDR1 and CDR2 (germline): MDHEN, SYDVKM. The V gene end was trimmed by 2 bases and the J gene end by 4 bases; junction bases not matched to a gene: 6. The DNA for the CDR3 is TGTGCCAGCAGTTTACCTCCGGGACAGGGGGCGTACGAGCAGTACTTC. This gives the protein CASSLPPGQGAYEQYF.

The J gene is TRBJ2-2, the V gene TRBV29-1; 9 bases fit TRBD1. The germline CDR1 and CDR2 sequences are SQVTM and ANQGSEA. The ends lost 6 bases at V and 6 bases at J; junction bases unmatched: 5. This CDR3 spans 13 amino acids. CDR3 in DNA: TGCAGCGTCGGGACAGGGAGGGCCGGGGAGCTGTTTTTT. Amino acids: CSVGTGRAGELFF.

The chain carries TRBV5-1 and TRBJ1-4, with D tentatively TRBD1 (5 bases). The CDR3 runs to 13 residues. Germline CDR1 SGHRS, CDR2 YFSETQ. V was trimmed by 2 bases and J by 4 bases, leaving 6 bases between them. The CDR3, as DNA: TGCGCCAGCAGCTTTCAGGGTAATGAAAAACTGTTTTTT. Translation: CASSFQGNEKLFF.

The chain has TRBV5-1 and TRBJ1-1; weak D call: TRBD1 (6 bases). The CDR3 spans 14 residues. Germline V gene lookup returns CDR1 SGHRS and CDR2 YFSETQ. Trimming left V 0 bases short and J 4 bases short, with 10 bases between. CDR3 in DNA: TGCGCCAGCAGCTTGGTGGACAGAGGCACTGAAGCTTTCTTT. Translated, it gives CASSLVDRGTEAFF.

V gene TRBV4-1 combines with J gene TRBJ2-7, with D unresolved. CDR3 length equals 14 residues. Germline V CDR1 and CDR2: MGHRA, YSYEKL. V lost 4 bases to trimming and J lost 4 bases, with 14 bases between them. This CDR3 is CASSPLPRRYEQYF. The DNA for the CDR3 is TGCGCCAGCAGCCCTCTACCCCGTCGGTACGAGCAGTACTTC.

V is TRBV5-1 and J is TRBJ1-3; D may be TRBD1 (6 bases). Germline assignment: CDR1 SGHRS and CDR2 YFSETQ. This CDR3 has 14 residues. V was clipped by 0 bases and J by 4 bases, with 8 bases between them. CDR3 in DNA: TGCGCCAGCAGCTTGGTAACAGGGGGAAACACCATATATTTT. It specifies CASSLVTGGNTIYF.

This clone was seen only a few times. The CDR3 protein is CSALRTDRLYF. The CDR3 nucleotides read TGCAGCGCCCTAAGGACAGACCGGCTGTACTTC. The V call is TRBV29-1, the J call TRBJ2-7; D possibly corresponds to TRBD1 (6 bases). In germline, CDR1 is SQVTM, CDR2 ANQGSEA. The CDR3 covers 11 residues. Trimming stripped 7 bases from V and 12 bases from J, with 19 bases between.

The sample holds a few counts of this clone. The chain uses TRBV19 and TRBJ1-2; 8 positions match TRBD1. CDR1 and CDR2 (germline): LNHDA, SQIVND (reference sequence). V lost 9 bases to trimming and J lost 8 bases; unmatched junction nucleotides: 5. There are 11 residues in the CDR3. CDR3 bases: TGTGCCAGCCCCACAGGGGGAGGCTACACCTTC. Amino acid sequence: CASPTGGGYTF.